One and the same sample provided the 18 T cell receptor beta chains below, sequenced in a study of blood T cell repertoires in COVID-19. TCRdb keeps only in-frame clones here, not all; method: immunoSEQ multiplex PCR. The table records under 200,000 clones, roughly 80% of them present only once. The source material was PBMCs or T cells enriched from blood (not recorded which). These receptors all come from a man aged 45-60 years who had recovered from COVID-19.

The CDR3 coding sequence is TGTGCCACCAGTGCCTCGGACAGGGGGGACAATCAGCCCCAGCATTTT. The encoded protein is CATSASDRGDNQPQHF. This chain connects TRBV24-1 to TRBJ1-5; 10 bases agree with TRBD1. V shed 5 bases, J shed 3 bases, and the junction held 6 bases outside the gene matches. This CDR3 is 16 amino acids long. CDR1 and CDR2 (germline): KGHDR, SFDVKD.

The rearrangement joins TRBV20-1 to TRBJ2-7; possible D gene TRBD1, 6 bases. This CDR3 contains 13 residues. The V gene's germline CDR1 is DFQATT and CDR2 SNEGSKA (reference sequence). Trimming removed 3 bases at V and 6 bases at J, with 15 bases between. The CDR3 DNA follows: TGCAGTGCTAGTTACTTTCTGGGGGCCGAGCAGTACTTC. It codes for CSASYFLGAEQYF.

The rearrangement joins TRBV4-2 to TRBJ1-1; D call uncertain. Per the germline V gene, CDR1 is LGHNA and CDR2 is YNFKEQ. CDR3 length: 15 residues. V gave up 0 bases and J gave up 1 base, with 9 bases separating them. The CDR3, as DNA: TGTGCCAGCAGCCAAGACGCGAATCCGAACACTGAAGCTTTCTTT. This gives the protein CASSQDANPNTEAFF.

The rearrangement joins TRBV10-3 to TRBJ1-6; 8 bases agree with TRBD1. Germline values: CDR1 ENHRY, CDR2 SYGVKD. This CDR3 is 14 amino acids long. The V gene end was trimmed by 5 bases and the J gene end by 7 bases; junction bases not matched to a gene: 4. CDR3 in amino acids: CAISSGTGNSPLHF. CDR3 DNA sequence: TGTGCCATCAGTTCCGGGACAGGCAATTCACCCCTCCACTTT.

The chain employs TRBV4-1 and TRBJ2-5, with TRBD2 identical over 11 bases. The CDR3 has 17 amino acids. V shed 2 bases, J shed 5 bases, and the junction held 10 bases outside the gene matches. CDR1 MGHRA and CDR2 YSYEKL come from the germline V gene. The CDR3: CASSQTSGSSGRETQYF. The CDR3 DNA follows: TGCGCCAGCAGCCAAACAAGTGGGTCTAGCGGGAGGGAGACCCAGTACTTC.

The rearrangement joins TRBV5-1 to TRBJ2-7; 7 bases agree with TRBD1. CDR3 size: 14 residues. Germline V CDR1 and CDR2: SGHRS, YFSETQ. J lost 2 bases, V lost 2 bases, and 4 bases had no gene match. As DNA, the CDR3 is TGCGCCAGCAGCTTAAGGACAGGCGCCTACGAGCAGTACTTC. This encodes CASSLRTGAYEQYF.

The chain carries TRBV6-4 and TRBJ1-2; TRBD1 agrees at 10 bases. The CDR3 spans 14 residues. V was clipped by 5 bases and J by 8 bases; unmatched bases: 8. Germline-derived CDR1 and CDR2 are MRHNA and SNTAGT. The CDR3 region is CASSPRQGAAGYTF. The CDR3 DNA reads as TGTGCCAGCAGTCCCCGACAGGGGGCGGCGGGCTACACCTTC.

The V gene is TRBV3-1 (or the pseudogene TRBV3-2), the J gene TRBJ2-7, with D hard to call. Trimming took 5 bases from V and 4 from J, leaving 6 bases between them. This CDR3 contains 11 residues. Germline V lookup: CDR1 LGHDT, CDR2 YNNKEL (reference sequence). The CDR3 DNA reads as TGTGCCAGCAGCTCCCTATACGAGCAGTACTTC. It specifies CASSSLYEQYF.

A single count supports this clone. The rearrangement links TRBV7-2 to TRBJ2-2; D may be TRBD2 (5 bases). The CDR3 spans 16 residues. Germline V CDR1 and CDR2: SGHTA, FQGNSA. Trimming stripped 1 base from V and 4 bases from J, with 13 bases between. DNA for the CDR3: TGTGCCAGCAGCTTAGGGCCGGGGTCAGTCACCGGGGAGCTGTTTTTT. It is translated as CASSLGPGSVTGELFF. Full variable domain (remainder filled in from reference TRBV7-2 and TRBJ2-2): GAGVSQSPSNKVTEKGKDVELRCDPISGHTALYWYRQSLGQGLEFLIYFQGNSAPDKSGLPSDRFSAERTGGSVSTLTIQRTQQEDSAVYLCASSLGPGSVTGELFFGEGSRLTVL.

The J gene is TRBJ1-4, the V gene TRBV20-1, with unresolved D. The V and J ends lost 4 bases and 4 bases respectively, with 4 bases between them. This CDR3 has 11 amino acids. Germline V gene data show CDR1 as DFQATT and CDR2 as SNEGSKA (reference sequence). CDR3 DNA sequence: TGCAGTGCTATGTATAATGAAAAACTGTTTTTT. Translating gives CSAMYNEKLFF.

This clone was counted a single time. The chain carries TRBV6-5 and TRBJ2-5, with TRBD1 matching 10 bases. Trimming took 8 bases from V and 3 from J; bases not matched to a gene: 9. Germline V gives CDR1 MNHEY, CDR2 SVGAGI. The CDR3 is 15 amino acids. This CDR3 is CASGRQGAIKETQYF. As DNA, the CDR3 is TGTGCCAGCGGGAGACAGGGGGCTATTAAAGAGACCCAGTACTTC.

In this sample, this clone turned up once. This chain links TRBV7-8 with TRBJ1-1; maybe TRBD1 (6 bases). In germline, CDR1 is SGHVS, CDR2 FQNEAQ. Trimming shortened V by 3 bases and J by 2 bases, and 13 bases separated the two germline ends. The CDR3 is made up of 15 amino acids. CDR3 DNA sequence: TGTGCCAGCAGCTTGTCTGACAGGCAAAACACTGAAGCTTTCTTT. Translating gives CASSLSDRQNTEAFF.

The V and J genes are TRBV6-2 or TRBV6-3 and TRBJ1-6; 7 bases line up with TRBD1. Germline V gives CDR1 MNHEY, CDR2 SVGEGT. J was trimmed by 6 bases and V by 4 bases; bases with no gene match: 6. There are 15 residues in the CDR3. CDR3 sequence reads: CASSFARDSNSPLHF. The CDR3 DNA follows: TGTGCCAGCAGTTTCGCCCGGGACAGTAATTCACCCCTCCACTTT.

The chain has TRBV2 and TRBJ2-1; 13 positions agree with TRBD2. There are 14 residues in the CDR3. CDR1 SNHLY and CDR2 FYNNEI come from the germline V gene. Germline trimming cut 7 bases from V and 5 bases from J; bases unmatched to any gene: 2. CDR3 DNA sequence: TGTGCCAGCACCGGGACTAGCGGGGACAATGAGCAGTTCTTC. Protein: CASTGTSGDNEQFF.

This chain uses TRBV14 with TRBJ1-6; D is perhaps TRBD1 (5 bases). CDR1 is SGHDN and CDR2 is FVKESK in the germline V gene. The CDR3 spans 13 residues. V was shortened by 5 bases and J by 7 bases, with 9 bases between the two germline ends. The CDR3 DNA follows: TGTGCCAGCAGCAACACAGGAAATTCACCCCTCCACTTT. Its protein product is CASSNTGNSPLHF.

V gene TRBV5-1 combines with J gene TRBJ2-1; 11 bases map to TRBD2. CDR1 is SGHRS and CDR2 is YFSETQ in the germline V gene. This CDR3 is built from 15 residues. Losses at the gene ends were 2 bases for V and 7 bases for J; bases not matched to a gene: 5. This CDR3 reads CASSLSSGRGNEQFF. DNA of the CDR3: TGCGCCAGCAGCTTAAGTAGCGGGAGGGGGAATGAGCAGTTCTTC.

The J gene is TRBJ2-3, the V gene TRBV5-1; the match to TRBD2 covers 9 bases. The V segment lost 2 bases and the J segment 4 bases; nucleotides outside the gene matches: 5. Per germline, CDR1 SGHRS and CDR2 YFSETQ. The CDR3 consists of 15 residues. CDR3 residues: CASSLRREGADTQYF. The CDR3 coding sequence is TGCGCCAGCAGCTTAAGGCGGGAGGGGGCAGATACGCAGTATTTT.

In regard to this clone: A junction end diverges from the germline sequence, so it may reflect a read error. The chain carries TRBV7-7 and TRBJ2-3; 10 bases map to TRBD2. Germline lookup yields CDR1 SSHAT and CDR2 FNYEAQ (reference sequence). The CDR3 has 16 residues. Here the CDR3 reads CASSPLAGESTDTQYF. The CDR3 DNA sequence: TGTGCTAGCAGCCCCCTAGCGGGAGAGAGCACAGATACGCAGTATTTT.